The clone carrying this T cell receptor beta chain was observed a few times. Its antigen is unknown. The CDR3 sequence is 16 residues long. Trimming cost V 4 bases and J 0 bases; bases outside gene matches: 8. CDR1 and CDR2 from the germline V gene are MNHEY and SVGAGI. This entry comes from a study of beta chain features in type 1 diabetes. Sequenced material consisted of expressed TCRB transcripts (all of the isolated RNA was reverse transcribed). The method was immunoSEQ multiplex PCR; TCRdb's version includes in-frame clones alone and lacks a portion of them. This sample has some 270,000 clones, with roughly 14% found just once. Study-wide results and caveats: Shorter templates may be favored by PCR, equally so in patients and controls.

The chain links TRBV6-5 to TRBJ1-1, with 7 nucleotides matching TRBD1. Sequencing used naive CD4+ T cells from blood. The clonotype was recovered from a middle-aged woman in good health. The CDR3: CASSSRQGLMNTEAFF. The CDR3 DNA follows: TGTGCCAGCAGTTCGAGACAGGGCTTAATGAACACTGAAGCTTTCTTT.